The rows below give T cell receptor beta chains drawn from one sample of a study of cytomegalovirus exposure and HLA in healthy donors. Sequencing was performed with immunoSEQ multiplex PCR; in TCRdb, only in-frame clones are kept and a portion is missing. The data contain 150,000 to 200,000 clones, roughly three quarters of them seen just once; the ten biggest clones take up around 14%. Input material: PBMCs. These receptors originate from a woman aged 45-60 years in good health and CMV-seropositive. CDR3s include the opening cysteine and the closing phenylalanine or tryptophan. A D gene is named only where the DNA matches it firmly. A clone size is listed for some rows: how often the clone was seen (once, few, many), or a class if it is expanded.

>TRBJ2-1|TRBD1|-|TRBV4-1
TGCGCCAGCAGCCTTAAGATTCCTGGGGACAGGCGTTTCTTTGAGCAGTTCTTC
CASSLKIPGDRRFFEQFF
>TRBJ1-1|-|-|TRBV19
TGTGCCAGTAGTTCCAGCCAGGTTAACACTGAAGCTTTCTTT
CASSSSQVNTEAFF
>TRBJ2-7|TRBD2|-|TRBV5-1
TGCGCCAGCAGCTGGGAGGGCGCAACCTACGAGCAGTACTTC
CASSWEGATYEQYF
>TRBJ1-4|-|-|TRBV4-1
TGCGCCAGCAGCCAACTGGTCCGGAATGAAAAACTGTTTTTT
CASSQLVRNEKLFF
>TRBJ2-2|TRBD2|-|TRBV11-2
TGTGCCAGCAGCTTAGTAGCGGGGGGCCCCGGGGAGCTGTTTTTT
CASSLVAGGPGELFF
>TRBJ1-1|-|-|TRBV13
TGTGCCAGCAGCCGGGTGGGCAGGACAGTTGGTTCGAACACTGAAGCTTTCTTT
CASSRVGRTVGSNTEAFF
>TRBJ1-1|-|few|TRBV21-1
-
CASSKAPVGGGTGMNTEAFF
>TRBJ1-1|TRBD1|-|TRBV7-2
TGTGCCAGCAGCCGTGACAGGGTCACTGAAGCTTTCTTT
CASSRDRVTEAFF
>TRBJ2-6|TRBD1|-|TRBV27
TGTGCCAGCAGTTTTGGGACAGGACCCTCTGGGGCCAACGTCCTGACTTTC
CASSFGTGPSGANVLTF
>TRBJ1-5|TRBD1|once|TRBV4-1
TGCGCCAGCAGCCAAGAGGGACAGGGGGTAGGTCAGCCCCAGCATTTT
CASSQEGQGVGQPQHF
>TRBJ2-3|TRBD2|-|TRBV19
TGTGCCAGTAGTATAGGGGCTAGCGGGGGCCGCACAGATACGCAGTATTTT
CASSIGASGGRTDTQYF
>TRBJ1-2|TRBD1|few|TRBV10-3
TGTGCCATCAGGGACAGGGGGAGCTATGGCTACACCTTC
CAIRDRGSYGYTF
>TRBJ2-7|-|once|TRBV2
TGTGCCAGCAGTGACGGGTCGGCTGACTACGAGCAGTACTTC
CASSDGSADYEQYF
>TRBJ2-3|TRBD2|-|TRBV6-5
TGTGCCAGCAATTACGGCGGCGGGGGGGCAGATACGCAGTATTTT
CASNYGGGGADTQYF
>TRBJ2-3|TRBD2|few|TRBV9
TGTGCCAGCAGCGTTTTCGCGGGGGGGCAAGATACGCAGTATTTT
CASSVFAGGQDTQYF
>TRBJ2-1|-|-|TRBV7-6
TGTGCCAGCAGCCACCTACAGGGTACCAATGAGCAGTTCTTC
CASSHLQGTNEQFF
>TRBJ2-2|-|few|TRBV10-1
TGCGCCAGCAGTGAGGGGCACACCGGGGAGCTGTTTTTT
CASSEGHTGELFF
>TRBJ1-1|-|-|TRBV2
TGTGCCAGCAGAGCTGACATGAACACTGAAGCTTTCTTT
CASRADMNTEAFF
>TRBJ1-1|-|-|TRBV20-1
TGCAGTTCGGAGGGAAACACTGAAGCTTTCTTT
CSSEGNTEAFF
>TRBJ2-3|TRBD1|-|TRBV30
TGTGCCTGTGGACAGGGACCTAGCACAGATACGCAGTATTTT
CACGQGPSTDTQYF
>TRBJ1-3|-|-|TRBV13
TGTGCCAGCAGCTCCAAGGCAGGGGAAAACACCATATATTTT
CASSSKAGENTIYF
>TRBJ1-4|-|few|TRBV6-1
TGTGCCAGCAGTCCTTGGGGCGTTAATGAAAAACTGTTTTTT
CASSPWGVNEKLFF
>TRBJ2-1|TRBD1|-|TRBV27
TGTGCCAGCAAAGTAGGGGGCGCAATAACGTCGCCCAATGAGCAGTTCTTC
CASKVGGAITSPNEQFF
>TRBJ2-3|-|once|TRBV5-6
TGTGCCAGCAGCTCCGGGGTTGGCACAGATACGCAGTATTTT
CASSSGVGTDTQYF
>TRBJ1-1|-|-|TRBV2
TGTGCCAGCAGTGAGGGGAACAGGGAAACTACTGAAGCTTTCTTT
CASSEGNRETTEAFF
>TRBJ2-1|-|-|TRBV6-5
TGTGCCAGCAGTTACTCGCGGGGTCTTAATGAGCAGTTCTTC
CASSYSRGLNEQFF
>TRBJ2-7|-|-|TRBV11-2
TGTGCCAGCAGCTTAGTTAGGGGGGGGAGCTCCTACGAGCAGTACTTC
CASSLVRGGSSYEQYF
>TRBJ1-2|TRBD1|-|TRBV2
TGTGCCAGCAGTGTACAGGGGAATGGCTACACCTTC
CASSVQGNGYTF
>TRBJ1-1|-|-|TRBV7-9
TGTGCCAGCAGCTTTAGGGCAGGGGTAACTGAAGCTTTCTTT
CASSFRAGVTEAFF
>TRBJ2-7|TRBD1|-|TRBV20-1
TGCAGTGCTATGACAGGGGACGAGCAGTACTTC
CSAMTGDEQYF
>TRBJ1-4|-|-|TRBV25-1
TGTGCCAGCAGTGAGACCCTCACACGAGGGCGGCCTAATGAAAAACTGTTTTTT
CASSETLTRGRPNEKLFF
>TRBJ1-1|-|-|TRBV5-1
TGCGCCAGCAGCTTGTTCAGGGGAGATAATACTGAAGCTTTCTTT
CASSLFRGDNTEAFF
>TRBJ2-6|-|-|TRBV5-1
TGCGCCAGCAGCCAAGCCGGGGCCAACGTCCTGACTTTC
CASSQAGANVLTF
>TRBJ2-5|TRBD2|-|TRBV6-1
TGTGCCAGCAGAACTAGCGGGGGCCGAGGGGAGACCCAGTACTTC
CASRTSGGRGETQYF
>TRBJ1-2|-|-|TRBV19
TGTGCCAGTAGTATAGGAACAGGGACCTCATATGGCTACACCTTC
CASSIGTGTSYGYTF
>TRBJ2-1|TRBD2|once|TRBV9
TGTGCCAGCAGCGCGCCCCCCAGCGGGGTCCTCAGGGAGCAGTTCTTC
CASSAPPSGVLREQFF
>TRBJ1-3|TRBD1|-|TRBV18
TGTGCCAGCTCCGTTGACAGGGCTACAACTGGAAACACCATATATTTT
CASSVDRATTGNTIYF
>TRBJ2-5|TRBD2|-|TRBV5-4
TGTGCCAGCAGCAGGACTAGCGGGGCCTCGGGGGAGACCCAGTACTTC
CASSRTSGASGETQYF
>TRBJ2-3|-|once|TRBV6-5
TGTGCCAGCAGGCCACAGGGATCTAGCACAGATACGCAGTATTTT
CASRPQGSSTDTQYF
>TRBJ1-3|-|-|TRBV27
TGTGCCAGCAGTTCAGGCCAAGGAAACACCATATATTTT
CASSSGQGNTIYF
>TRBJ2-7|TRBD2|-|TRBV25-1
TGTGCCAGCAGTGAATATAAACGCGGGGGGCCCTTGAGAGAGCAGTACTTC
CASSEYKRGGPLREQYF
>TRBJ2-5|TRBD2|-|TRBV5-4
TGTGCCAGCAGCTTAGGCGGCCCAGCGGGGGGTTGGGAGACCCAGTACTTC
CASSLGGPAGGWETQYF
>TRBJ2-1|TRBD2|-|TRBV5-4
TGTGCCAGCACCGACCTGGGACTAGCGGGGGCCAATGAGCAGTTCTTC
CASTDLGLAGANEQFF
>TRBJ1-2|-|few|TRBV11-2
TGTGCCAGCAGCTTAGAGGCAGGGGCTAACTATGGCTACACCTTC
CASSLEAGANYGYTF
>TRBJ1-5|-|-|TRBV25-1
TGTGCCAGCAGTGAACCCGGGGAATATCAGCCCCAGCATTTT
CASSEPGEYQPQHF
>TRBJ1-1|-|once|TRBV6-1
TGTGCCAGCAGATTACAGGAGACGAACACTGAAGCTTTCTTT
CASRLQETNTEAFF